The next 27 T cell receptor beta chains were all read from a single sample in a study of T-cell reconstitution after alpha-beta-depleted transplantation in children. A TCRbeta library incorporating unique molecular identifiers was prepared. Using its own MiXCR run on the PCR reads, TCRdb lists one record per CDR3 protein. The table records about 97,000 distinct CDR3 sequences, roughly 7.2% of them present only once. The sequencing here drew on PBMCs, taken before TCRalphabeta/CD19-depleted stem cell transplant. These receptors were obtained from a boy younger than 10 with acute lymphoblastic leukemia, due to receive a stem cell transplant.

This clonotype was picked up many times. This chain links TRBV2 with TRBJ2-5; weak D call: TRBD2 (6 bases). From germline, CDR1 is SNHLY and CDR2 FYNNEI. The CDR3 runs to 14 residues. V was shortened by 0 bases and J by 4 bases, with 9 bases between the two germline ends. The CDR3 DNA sequence: TGTGCCAGCAGTGAAGCGCGGCGGGGAGAGACCCAGTACTTC. Translated, it gives CASSEARRGETQYF.

The CDR3 nucleotides read TGTGCCAGCAGCTGGGGGGTGGACGGCTATGGCTACACCTTC. Amino acids: CASSWGVDGYGYTF. The chain has TRBV5-7 and TRBJ1-2; D is perhaps TRBD1 (5 bases). TRBV5-7 is annotated as an ORF whose role is uncertain. The V gene lost 3 bases and the J gene lost 4 bases, with 13 bases spanning the gap. This CDR3 is 14 amino acids long.

This clonotype has a handful of counts. J is TRBJ1-5 and V is TRBV20-1; D unclear. V lost 3 bases and J lost 0, with 6 bases in between. CDR1 is DFQATT and CDR2 is SNEGSKA in the germline V gene (reference sequence). CDR3 size: 13 residues. CDR3 region: CSASVSSNQPQHF. In nucleotides, the CDR3 is TGCAGTGCTAGCGTTTCTAGCAATCAGCCCCAGCATTTT.

In this sample, this clonotype turned up a few times. The rearrangement uses TRBV24-1 and TRBJ2-7; a possible D gene is TRBD1 (6 bases). Germline lookup yields CDR1 KGHDR and CDR2 SFDVKD. Trimming left V 0 bases short and J 4 bases short, with 21 bases between. This CDR3 is 18 amino acids long. As DNA, the CDR3 is TGTGCCACCAGTGATTTGCAGGAGTCCAGGGGAGTGTTTTACGAGCAGTACTTC. Encoded protein: CATSDLQESRGVFYEQYF.

The chain uses TRBV10-3 and TRBJ1-1, with D unresolved. The V gene lost 3 bases and the J gene lost 8 bases, with 16 bases spanning the gap. Per the germline V gene, CDR1 is ENHRY and CDR2 is SYGVKD. The CDR3 runs 14 residues. The CDR3 nucleotides read TGTGCCATCAGTGAAACTTGGCGCATCAGCGAAGCTTTCTTT. Translated: CAISETWRISEAFF.

The V gene is TRBV7-2, the J gene TRBJ2-2; D is uncertain. The V end lost 0 bases, the J end lost 6 bases, and 2 bases lay between the germline ends. The CDR3 is 12 residues long. Looked up from germline, CDR1 is SGHTA and CDR2 is FQGNSA. The CDR3 nucleotides read TGTGCCAGCAGCTTAGCCCCCGGGGAGCTGTTTTTT. This encodes CASSLAPGELFF.

This clonotype was found many times. The chain employs TRBV5-6 and TRBJ1-6; TRBD1 might be the D (6 bases). Germline CDR1 is SGHDT and CDR2 is YYEEEE. V lost 4 bases and J 7 bases, leaving 15 bases between the germline ends. The CDR3 has 15 amino acids. The CDR3 nucleotides are TGTGCCAGCAGCCGCCCGGACAGCGAGAATTCACCCCTCCACTTT. This encodes CASSRPDSENSPLHF.

The V call is TRBV10-1, the J call TRBJ2-2; D unclear. There are 13 residues in the CDR3. V was clipped by 2 bases and J by 7 bases, with 8 bases between them. Germline loops: CDR1 WNHNN, CDR2 SYGVQD (reference sequence). CDR3 region: CASSERLFGELFF. CDR3 coding DNA: TGCGCCAGCAGTGAGAGACTTTTCGGGGAGCTGTTTTTT.

In its sample, this clonotype was seen many times. The chain uses TRBV5-1 and TRBJ2-3; perhaps TRBD1 as D (7 bases). The CDR3 runs 14 residues. V was trimmed by 3 bases and J by 2 bases, leaving 10 bases between them. The germline V gene encodes CDR1 SGHRS and CDR2 YFSETQ. CDR3 sequence: CASSSRGDTDTQYF. CDR3 bases: TGCGCCAGCAGCTCCAGGGGGGACACAGATACGCAGTATTTT. Full variable domain (outside the CDR3, taken from reference TRBV5-1 and TRBJ2-3): KAGVTQTPRYLIKTRGQQVTLSCSPISGHRSVSWYQQTPGQGLQFLFEYFSETQRNKGNFPGRFSGRQFSNSRSEMNVSTLELGDSALYLCASSSRGDTDTQYFGPGTRLTVL.

J is TRBJ1-2 and V is TRBV20-1, with D possibly matching TRBD1 (6 bases). The CDR3 totals 14 residues. Trimming left V 4 bases short and J 2 bases short, with 14 bases between. Germline CDR1 is DFQATT and CDR2 is SNEGSKA (reference sequence). As DNA, the CDR3 is TGCAGTGCTACAGGCCAGGGGAACAACTATGGCTACACCTTC. Residues: CSATGQGNNYGYTF.

This clonotype was counted many times. V and J are TRBV5-1 and TRBJ2-2; 7 bases are shared with TRBD1. The CDR3 runs 16 residues. The germline V gene encodes CDR1 SGHRS and CDR2 YFSETQ. Unmatched junction bases numbered 4, after V lost 0 bases and J lost 2 bases. This CDR3 is CASSLAGTVNTGELFF. CDR3 DNA sequence: TGCGCCAGCAGCTTGGCCGGGACAGTAAACACCGGGGAGCTGTTTTTT.

This clonotype was seen repeatedly, ten times or more. The V gene is TRBV20-1, the J gene TRBJ2-5; TRBD1 is a possible D gene (6 bases). The CDR3 is made up of 14 amino acids. V was cut by 5 bases and J by 6 bases, with 19 bases left in between. Germline V gives CDR1 DFQATT, CDR2 SNEGSKA (reference sequence). In DNA form, the CDR3 reads TGCAGTGCTCGAACCAGGGGCGCGGAAAAGACCCAGTACTTC. It encodes CSARTRGAEKTQYF.

This clonotype came up many times. The V gene is TRBV11-2, the J gene TRBJ2-7; weak D call: TRBD2 (5 bases). With 3 bases removed from V and 5 bases from J, the gap between germline ends came to 8 bases. The CDR3 totals 12 residues. CDR1 and CDR2 (germline): SGHAT, FQNNGV. CDR3 region: CASSLEVHEQYF. The CDR3 nucleotides read TGTGCCAGCAGCTTGGAGGTCCACGAGCAGTACTTC. The entire variable domain, with the rest obtained from reference TRBV11-2 and TRBJ2-7, is as follows: EAGVAQSPRYKIIEKRQSVAFWCNPISGHATLYWYQQILGQGPKLLIQFQNNGVVDDSQLPKDRFSAERLKGVDSTLKIQPAKLEDSAVYLCASSLEVHEQYFGPGTRLTVT.

This chain connects TRBV3-1 to TRBJ2-7; D unresolved. CDR3 length: 12 residues. Deletions cut 6 bases from V and 6 bases from J, with 12 bases between. CDR1 and CDR2 (germline): LGHDT, YNNKEL (reference sequence). DNA for the CDR3: TGTGCCAGCAGTCCCCCTTGGGGCGAGCAGTACTTC. It yields the protein CASSPPWGEQYF.

This clonotype was seen only a few times. The chain recombines TRBV5-4 with TRBJ1-4; D unresolved. This CDR3 has 15 amino acids. Germline V gene sequence: CDR1 SGHNT, CDR2 YYREEE (reference sequence). V lost 1 base and J lost 2, with 9 bases in between. CDR3 DNA: TGTGCCAGCAGCTTGACGTCGAGGACTAATGAAAAACTGTTTTTT. Its translation is CASSLTSRTNEKLFF.

Notes on this clonotype: A read error may explain this, as a much larger clone is one base away. Since the CDR3 does not end with the conserved phenylalanine or tryptophan, this likely comes from a read error. The rearrangement links TRBV29-1 to TRBJ2-1, with 8 bases matching TRBD1. J lost 4 bases, V lost 4 bases, and 9 bases had no gene match. Germline CDR1 SQVTM, CDR2 ANQGSEA. This CDR3 comprises 15 residues. This chain's CDR3 is CSVGQGASRYNEQFL. As DNA, the CDR3 is TGCAGCGTTGGGCAGGGGGCCTCAAGGTACAATGAGCAGTTCTTG.

This clonotype came up many times. V is TRBV5-6 and J is TRBJ1-5; maybe TRBD1 (6 bases). Trimming shortened V by 3 bases and J by 2 bases, and 12 bases separated the two germline ends. CDR1 and CDR2 from the germline V gene are SGHDT and YYEEEE. This CDR3 contains 15 residues. CDR3 bases: TGTGCCAGCAGCTGGGCGGGGGCCGGCAATCAGCCCCAGCATTTT. As protein: CASSWAGAGNQPQHF.

This clonotype has more than one count but fewer than ten. This chain uses TRBV5-1 with TRBJ2-1; D may be TRBD2 (6 bases). V was clipped by 2 bases and J by 0 bases, with 12 bases between them. In germline, CDR1 is SGHRS, CDR2 YFSETQ. This CDR3 region has 16 residues. The CDR3, as DNA: TGCGCCAGCAGCTTAACGGGGGTGAACTCCTACAATGAGCAGTTCTTC. Translation gives CASSLTGVNSYNEQFF.

This clonotype was detected a few times. The chain joins TRBV5-1 to TRBJ2-2; D is unresolved. Germline CDR1 reads SGHRS; CDR2 reads YFSETQ. The CDR3 length is 14 residues. V was cut by 0 bases and J by 4 bases, with 7 bases left in between. The CDR3 region has the DNA TGCGCCAGCAGCTTGGGACTGATCACCGGGGAGCTGTTTTTT. It translates to CASSLGLITGELFF.

This clonotype was counted at least ten times. This sequence joins TRBV20-1 and TRBJ2-1, with D perhaps matching TRBD2 (6 bases). CDR3 size: 14 residues. From germline, CDR1 is DFQATT and CDR2 SNEGSKA (reference sequence). Trimming took off 3 bases at V and 1 base at J, with 10 bases between the two ends. DNA of the CDR3: TGCAGTGCTAGGTCAGGGAGGTCCTACAATGAGCAGTTCTTC. Translated, it gives CSARSGRSYNEQFF.

This clonotype was counted many times. The chain is built from TRBV7-8 and TRBJ2-5; no firm D call. The CDR3 length is 12 residues. Per germline, CDR1 SGHVS and CDR2 FQNEAQ. V was cut by 10 bases and J by 1 base, with 10 bases left in between. CDR3 region: CATHRVQETQYF. The CDR3 region has the DNA TGTGCCACCCACCGGGTCCAAGAGACCCAGTACTTC.

In regard to this clonotype: A much larger clone lies a single base off, so this may be a read error. The V and J genes are TRBV20-1 and TRBJ2-1; D is unclear. The CDR3 contains 14 residues. V lost 0 bases, J lost 12 bases, and 18 bases lay in between. CDR1 is DFQATT, CDR2 SNEGSKA, per germline (reference sequence). The CDR3 loop reads CSARDLGHTTGQFF. CDR3 DNA: TGCAGTGCTAGAGATCTGGGCCATACGACGGGGCAGTTCTTC.

This clonotype was observed a handful of times. The chain combines TRBV24-1 with TRBJ2-1; D might be TRBD1 or TRBD2, each matching 6 bases. V was shortened by 8 bases and J by 7 bases, with 14 bases between the two germline ends. There are 13 residues in the CDR3. Per the germline V gene, CDR1 is KGHDR and CDR2 is SFDVKD. The CDR3 DNA reads TGTGCCACCATGGGGGCCGGGGGAAATGAGCAGTTCTTC. This encodes CATMGAGGNEQFF.

The chain links TRBV12-3 or TRBV12-4 to TRBJ2-5; D not resolved. V dropped 4 bases and J dropped 5 bases, with 14 bases sitting between them. This CDR3 spans 14 amino acids. CDR3 bases: TGTGCCAGCAGTTCTGACCCCGGCCGGGAGACCCAGTACTTC. It is translated as CASSSDPGRETQYF.

This clonotype was detected ten times or more. V gene TRBV7-8 combines with J gene TRBJ2-7; D ambiguous. Germline CDR1 SGHVS, CDR2 FQNEAQ. V dropped 4 bases and J dropped 2 bases, with 15 bases sitting between them. CDR3 size: 15 residues. In DNA, the CDR3 is TGTGCCAGCAGCTCAAACGGCCAAATTCCCTACGAGCAGTACTTC. Translation gives CASSSNGQIPYEQYF.

This chain connects TRBV4-3 to TRBJ2-7; 13 bases map to TRBD2. This CDR3 is 15 amino acids long. V shed 4 bases, J shed 3 bases, and the junction held 3 bases outside the gene matches. CDR1 LGHNA and CDR2 YSLEER come from the germline V gene. CDR3: CASSRGLAGVYEQYF. DNA for the CDR3: TGCGCCAGCAGCCGAGGACTAGCGGGGGTCTACGAGCAGTACTTC.

In nucleotides, the CDR3 is TGCGCCAGCAGCTTGAAATTTCGGGAAAAGCTCGACACCGGGGAGCTGTTTTTT. Protein product: CASSLKFREKLDTGELFF. This sequence joins TRBV5-1 and TRBJ2-2; D is perhaps TRBD2 (5 bases). Germline CDR1 reads SGHRS; CDR2 reads YFSETQ. The CDR3 consists of 18 residues. V was trimmed by 1 base and J by 3 bases, leaving 19 bases between them.